The T cell receptor beta chain described here comes from a study of identical twins. TCRdb reprocessed the 5' RACE reads with MiXCR, giving one entry per CDR3 protein. The sample lists under 800,000 distinct CDR3 sequences; around 20% were seen once. V dropped 6 bases and J dropped 3 bases, with 8 bases sitting between them. The CDR3 sequence is 13 residues long. This clonotype has ten or more counts. The same data also contributed to another study, on T cells expressing NK-cell markers. That paper adds: Seven donors tested HCMV-seropositive and one tested seronegative among the eight sequenced. Dominant NKG2C+ clonotypes were found to form 1.0-7.0% of CD8+ T cells in over five donors.

The chain is built from TRBV12-3 or TRBV12-4 and TRBJ2-2, with a tentative D call TRBD1 (5 bases). Sequenced input: PBMCs. The clonotype originates from a woman aged 18-30 years in good health. The CDR3 nucleotides are TGTGCCAGCAGCGCCAGGGACACCGGGGAGCTGTTTTTT. It is translated as CASSARDTGELFF.